These 10 T cell receptor beta chains came from one sample sequenced in a study of shared clonotypes between healthy human individuals. Some clones are missing from TCRdb's copy, which holds only in-frame ones; the method was immunoSEQ multiplex PCR. The data contain more than 400,000 clones, roughly 95% of them singletons. Sequenced input: naive CD4+ T cells sorted from blood. As for subset: CD45RA+ positively selected. All receptors derive from a woman younger than 45 in good health.

This chain links TRBV5-1 with TRBJ2-3; TRBD2 matches at 11 bases. The CDR3 covers 16 residues. The V gene's germline CDR1 is SGHRS and CDR2 YFSETQ. J lost 2 bases, V lost 4 bases, and 6 bases had no gene match. The CDR3 here is CASSLGTSGLTDTQYF. Here the CDR3 DNA reads TGCGCCAGCAGCCTAGGGACTAGCGGCCTCACAGATACGCAGTATTTT.

V and J are TRBV28 and TRBJ2-6; possibly TRBD1 for D (6 bases). This CDR3 spans 14 amino acids. V was cut by 7 bases and J by 2 bases, with 9 bases left in between. Germline lookup yields CDR1 MDHEN and CDR2 SYDVKM. The CDR3 DNA sequence: TGTGCCAGCAATGGGGGCACTGGGGCCAACGTCCTGACTTTC. Translated, it gives CASNGGTGANVLTF.

The chain links TRBV19 to TRBJ1-5; 9 bases match TRBD1. This CDR3 spans 15 amino acids. Looked up from germline, CDR1 is LNHDA and CDR2 is SQIVND (reference sequence). V was clipped by 6 bases and J by 4 bases; unmatched bases: 7. The CDR3 DNA sequence: TGTGCCAGTAGATATAACGACAGGGGGAATCAGCCCCAGCATTTT. This translates into CASRYNDRGNQPQHF.

The V and J genes are TRBV19 and TRBJ1-2; 8 bases align to TRBD1. Germline V gene lookup returns CDR1 LNHDA and CDR2 SQIVND (reference sequence). The J segment lost 6 bases and the V segment lost 5 bases, leaving 5 bases of the junction unmatched. This CDR3 is built from 13 residues. The DNA for the CDR3 is TGTGCCAGTAGTGCTCCGGACAGGGATGGCTACACCTTC. Its protein product is CASSAPDRDGYTF.

The table lists this clone with a count of one. CDR3 DNA sequence: TGTGCCAGCAGCTCCCAATTTGGCAGCTACGAGCAGTACTTC. It translates to CASSSQFGSYEQYF. The V gene is TRBV7-6, the J gene TRBJ2-5; D is ambiguous. The DNA end lines up better with TRBJ2-7; the J call may be wrong. This CDR3 region has 14 residues. Germline assignment: CDR1 SGHVS and CDR2 FNYEAQ.

DNA for the CDR3: TGTGCCTGGAGCCGACAACCCCAGAATTCACCCCTCCACTTT. Translation gives CAWSRQPQNSPLHF. The chain recombines TRBV30 with TRBJ1-6; D is unclear. V lost 3 bases and J lost 7, with 13 bases in between. The germline V gene encodes CDR1 GTSNPN and CDR2 SVGIG (reference sequence). This CDR3 is 14 amino acids long. Combining the CDR3 with reference TRBV30 and TRBJ1-6 gives the whole variable domain SQTIHQWPATLVQPVGSPLSLECTVEGTSNPNLYWYRQAAGRGLQLLFYSVGIGQISSEVPQNLSASRPQDRQFILSSKKLLLSDSGFYLCAWSRQPQNSPLHFGNGTRLTVT.

The chain joins TRBV5-6 to TRBJ1-2; D gene ambiguous. Germline loops: CDR1 SGHDT, CDR2 YYEEEE. The V and J ends lost 0 bases and 4 bases respectively, with 13 bases between them. This CDR3 has 15 residues. Here the CDR3 DNA reads TGTGCCAGCAGCTTGGCGGGTGGGGATTTCTATGGCTACACCTTC. It yields the protein CASSLAGGDFYGYTF.

This clone showed up just a few times. This sample includes further DNA sequences coding for the same CDR3. V and J are TRBV29-1 and TRBJ1-1; tentatively, D is TRBD1 (6 bases). The CDR3 is 13 residues long. Trimming removed 6 bases from V and 0 bases from J, with 11 bases in between. Germline assignment: CDR1 SQVTM and CDR2 ANQGSEA. The CDR3 nucleotides are TGCAGCGTGGGGGGCAGGATGAACACTGAAGCTTTCTTT. It specifies CSVGGRMNTEAFF.

The chain's CDR3 is CASSSNRDWGTDTQYF. The DNA of the CDR3 is TGCGCCAGCAGCTCCAACCGGGACTGGGGGACAGATACGCAGTATTTT. The V and J genes are TRBV5-1 and TRBJ2-3, with a possible D match to TRBD2 (6 bases). Germline V gene sequence: CDR1 SGHRS, CDR2 YFSETQ. The CDR3 runs 16 residues. The V and J ends lost 3 bases and 3 bases respectively, with 17 bases between them. The variable domain in full, with the rest retrieved from reference TRBV5-1 and TRBJ2-3, is KAGVTQTPRYLIKTRGQQVTLSCSPISGHRSVSWYQQTPGQGLQFLFEYFSETQRNKGNFPGRFSGRQFSNSRSEMNVSTLELGDSALYLCASSSNRDWGTDTQYFGPGTRLTVL.

This chain uses TRBV27 with TRBJ1-1; possibly TRBD1 for D (6 bases). Between the trimmed V and J ends, which lost 7 bases and 1 base, there was a span of 13 bases. There are 14 residues in the CDR3. Germline V lookup: CDR1 MNHEY, CDR2 SMNVEV (reference sequence). The chain's CDR3 is CASTNRGPNTEAFF. The CDR3 DNA is TGTGCCAGCACAAATCGGGGGCCGAACACTGAAGCTTTCTTT.